This TCR beta chain was recovered during a study of blood T cell repertoires in COVID-19. For the study at large: The United States, Italy and Spain supplied acute and convalescent COVID-19 samples. T cells, B-cell-depleted T cells, or PBMCs supplied cDNA or gDNA.

The CDR3 spans 14 residues. J was trimmed by 3 bases and V by 3 bases; bases with no gene match: 4. Germline V lookup: CDR1 SNHLY, CDR2 FYNNEI. As processed by the authors: Researchers report that nucleated cell counts were estimated from reference gene primer amplification. Sequencing used immunoSEQ multiplex PCR; TCRdb keeps in-frame clones, though not all of them. The DNA was the basis for D and trimming; V, J and clone size are from that table. Among around 230,000 clones listed, about four fifths were seen once. J is TRBJ2-5 and V is TRBV2; 7 bases align to TRBD2. The clonotype comes from a woman aged 45-65 years with acute or convalescent COVID-19. The sequencing input was peripheral blood. In DNA form, the CDR3 reads TGTGCCAGCAGTGAGGAGCGGGGAAAAGAGACCCAGTACTTC. Translating it yields CASSEERGKETQYF.